The rows below give T cell receptor beta chains drawn from one sample of a study of blood T cell repertoires in COVID-19. TCRdb keeps only in-frame clones here, not all; method: immunoSEQ multiplex PCR. The sample consists of just under 350,000 clones, over 70% of them appearing once. The material sequenced was peripheral blood. These receptors originate from a woman in her 50s with COVID-19, enrolled during active disease. Each CDR3 is given with its conserved first and last residue. The D gene is left open where the match is weak. Not all rows give a size; the values are once, few, many and, for expanded clones, a class.

clone_size: once; j_call: TRBJ1-3; v_call: TRBV18; d_call: NA; cdr3_aa: CASSPRVSGDTIYF; cdr3_nt: TGTGCCAGCTCACCAAGGGTCTCGGGAGACACCATATATTTT
clone_size: NA; j_call: TRBJ2-7; v_call: TRBV6-5; d_call: TRBD1; cdr3_aa: CASSYSRDRLVEQYF; cdr3_nt: TGTGCCAGCAGTTACTCCAGGGACAGGTTGGTCGAGCAGTACTTC
clone_size: NA; j_call: TRBJ2-5; v_call: TRBV19; d_call: NA; cdr3_aa: CASSNPRGQFGETQYF; cdr3_nt: TGTGCCAGTAGTAACCCACGCGGACAGTTCGGGGAGACCCAGTACTTC
clone_size: NA; j_call: TRBJ2-6; v_call: TRBV6-5; d_call: NA; cdr3_aa: CASTKAGAGANVLTF; cdr3_nt: TGTGCCAGCACAAAGGCAGGGGCTGGGGCCAACGTCCTGACTTTC
clone_size: NA; j_call: TRBJ1-3; v_call: TRBV5-6; d_call: NA; cdr3_aa: CASSFFAAISGNTIYF; cdr3_nt: TGTGCCAGCAGCTTTTTTGCAGCGATCTCTGGAAACACCATATATTTT
clone_size: NA; j_call: TRBJ1-5; v_call: TRBV7-8; d_call: NA; cdr3_aa: CASSSGGGQGPQHF; cdr3_nt: TGTGCCAGCAGCTCCGGGGGTGGGCAGGGGCCCCAGCATTTT
clone_size: NA; j_call: TRBJ2-7; v_call: TRBV27; d_call: TRBD1; cdr3_aa: CASSSPGQDETYEQYF; cdr3_nt: TGTGCCAGCAGTTCCCCCGGACAGGACGAGACCTACGAGCAGTACTTC
clone_size: few; j_call: TRBJ1-1; v_call: TRBV30; d_call: TRBD1; cdr3_aa: CAWSGTARTEAFF; cdr3_nt: TGTGCCTGGAGCGGGACAGCGAGGACTGAAGCTTTCTTT
clone_size: NA; j_call: TRBJ2-3; v_call: TRBV10-3; d_call: NA; cdr3_aa: CAISEQVNTQYF; cdr3_nt: TGTGCCATCAGTGAACAAGTCAATACGCAGTATTTT
clone_size: NA; j_call: TRBJ2-1; v_call: TRBV7-9; d_call: NA; cdr3_aa: CASSPRSRTNEQFF; cdr3_nt: TGTGCCAGCAGCCCACGGTCAAGAACCAATGAGCAGTTCTTC
clone_size: NA; j_call: TRBJ2-1; v_call: TRBV29-1; d_call: TRBD2; cdr3_aa: CSVERTSGRPHEQFF; cdr3_nt: TGCAGCGTTGAACGGACTAGCGGGAGACCGCATGAGCAGTTCTTC
clone_size: once; j_call: TRBJ2-5; v_call: TRBV24-1; d_call: NA; cdr3_aa: CATRERGQETQYF; cdr3_nt: TGTGCCACCAGGGAAAGGGGCCAAGAGACCCAGTACTTC
clone_size: NA; j_call: TRBJ2-5; v_call: TRBV5-1; d_call: NA; cdr3_aa: CASSGRTAQETQYF; cdr3_nt: TGCGCCAGCAGCGGAAGGACAGCCCAAGAGACCCAGTACTTC
clone_size: NA; j_call: TRBJ2-4; v_call: TRBV14; d_call: TRBD2; cdr3_aa: CASSTRGGLAGVGVQYF; cdr3_nt: TGTGCCAGCAGCACGAGAGGGGGACTAGCGGGAGTGGGAGTTCAGTACTTC
clone_size: once; j_call: TRBJ2-4; v_call: TRBV19; d_call: NA; cdr3_aa: CASAYERGAKNIQYF; cdr3_nt: TGTGCCAGCGCCTACGAGAGAGGAGCCAAAAACATTCAGTACTTC
clone_size: NA; j_call: TRBJ1-5; v_call: TRBV12-3/TRBV12-4; d_call: NA; cdr3_aa: CASSPEGRRPQHF; cdr3_nt: TGTGCCAGCAGTCCCGAGGGAAGGAGGCCCCAGCATTTT
clone_size: few; j_call: TRBJ2-1; v_call: TRBV10-2; d_call: TRBD1; cdr3_aa: CASTPGLTGGRNEQFF; cdr3_nt: TGCGCCAGCACCCCTGGTTTGACAGGGGGCCGCAATGAGCAGTTCTTC
clone_size: NA; j_call: TRBJ1-2; v_call: TRBV3-1/TRBV3-2; d_call: NA; cdr3_aa: CASSPGTNLIYGYTF; cdr3_nt: TGTGCCAGCAGCCCCGGGACAAACTTAATCTATGGCTACACCTTC
clone_size: many; j_call: TRBJ2-2; v_call: TRBV4-3; d_call: NA; cdr3_aa: CASRQGGAGELFF; cdr3_nt: TGCGCCAGCAGGCAGGGTGGCGCCGGGGAGCTGTTTTTT
clone_size: NA; j_call: TRBJ2-7; v_call: TRBV5-1; d_call: TRBD2; cdr3_aa: CASSPRLAGVGEQYF; cdr3_nt: TGCGCCAGCAGCCCGCGACTAGCGGGAGTCGGCGAGCAGTACTTC
clone_size: NA; j_call: TRBJ2-7; v_call: TRBV5-6; d_call: NA; cdr3_aa: CASSLRARPTYEQYF; cdr3_nt: TGTGCCAGCAGCTTGCGCGCCAGGCCCACCTACGAGCAGTACTTC
clone_size: NA; j_call: TRBJ2-7; v_call: TRBV27; d_call: NA; cdr3_aa: CASSFLNRLNYEQYF; cdr3_nt: TGTGCCAGCAGTTTCCTAAACAGGCTTAACTACGAGCAGTACTTC
clone_size: once; j_call: TRBJ2-2; v_call: TRBV27; d_call: TRBD2; cdr3_aa: CASSLRTRGANTGELFF; cdr3_nt: TGTGCCAGCAGTCTCCGAACCCGGGGGGCGAACACCGGGGAGCTGTTTTTT
clone_size: NA; j_call: TRBJ2-3; v_call: TRBV11-2; d_call: NA; cdr3_aa: CASSLQLEGTQYF; cdr3_nt: TGTGCCAGCAGCTTACAGTTAGAGGGTACGCAGTATTTT
clone_size: NA; j_call: TRBJ1-6; v_call: TRBV5-6; d_call: TRBD1; cdr3_aa: CASSLGAGGPSPLHF; cdr3_nt: TGTGCCAGCAGCTTGGGGGCAGGGGGTCCTTCACCCCTCCACTTT
clone_size: NA; j_call: TRBJ2-1; v_call: TRBV18; d_call: NA; cdr3_aa: CASSPRQLAGSYNEQFF; cdr3_nt: TGTGCCAGCTCACCCCGCCAACTAGCCGGGTCTTACAATGAGCAGTTCTTC
clone_size: NA; j_call: TRBJ2-7; v_call: TRBV7-9; d_call: NA; cdr3_aa: CASSLKGVGHEQYF; cdr3_nt: TGTGCCAGCAGCTTAAAAGGGGTAGGCCACGAGCAGTACTTC
clone_size: few; j_call: TRBJ2-7; v_call: TRBV7-9; d_call: TRBD1; cdr3_aa: CASSRLGTGGSYEQYF; cdr3_nt: TGTGCCAGCAGCCGCCTCGGGACAGGGGGTTCCTACGAGCAGTACTTC
clone_size: NA; j_call: TRBJ2-7; v_call: TRBV6-5; d_call: NA; cdr3_aa: CASSATGRNPYEQYF; cdr3_nt: TGTGCCAGCAGCGCGACAGGCCGGAATCCCTACGAGCAGTACTTC
clone_size: NA; j_call: TRBJ2-1; v_call: TRBV9; d_call: NA; cdr3_aa: CASSDTGQFPYNEQFF; cdr3_nt: TGTGCCAGCAGCGACACAGGGCAATTCCCCTACAATGAGCAGTTCTTC
clone_size: NA; j_call: TRBJ1-5; v_call: TRBV30; d_call: TRBD1; cdr3_aa: CAWSVFRGRSNQPQHF; cdr3_nt: TGTGCCTGGAGTGTATTCAGGGGGCGTAGCAATCAGCCCCAGCATTTT
clone_size: NA; j_call: TRBJ1-1; v_call: TRBV11-3; d_call: TRBD1; cdr3_aa: CASDRQGGLNTEAFF; cdr3_nt: TGTGCCAGCGATCGACAGGGGGGGTTGAACACTGAAGCTTTCTTT
clone_size: NA; j_call: TRBJ2-1; v_call: TRBV24-1; d_call: TRBD1; cdr3_aa: CATSDKTGSSYNEQFF; cdr3_nt: TGTGCCACCAGTGATAAGACAGGGAGCTCCTACAATGAGCAGTTCTTC
clone_size: few; j_call: TRBJ2-7; v_call: TRBV7-2; d_call: NA; cdr3_aa: CASSEGRGSYEQYF; cdr3_nt: TGTGCCAGCAGCGAGGGTCGGGGTTCCTACGAGCAGTACTTC
clone_size: NA; j_call: TRBJ1-3; v_call: TRBV9; d_call: TRBD1; cdr3_aa: CASSVETGGKRNTIYF; cdr3_nt: TGTGCCAGCAGCGTAGAGACAGGGGGAAAAAGAAACACCATATATTTT
clone_size: once; j_call: TRBJ1-1; v_call: TRBV3-1/TRBV3-2; d_call: TRBD1; cdr3_aa: CASSQGQGATEAFF; cdr3_nt: TGTGCCAGCAGCCAAGGACAGGGGGCCACTGAAGCTTTCTTT
clone_size: once; j_call: TRBJ2-3; v_call: TRBV3-1/TRBV3-2; d_call: TRBD2; cdr3_aa: CASSQGGLAEYF; cdr3_nt: TGTGCCAGCAGCCAAGGAGGACTAGCGGAGTATTTT
clone_size: few; j_call: TRBJ1-5; v_call: TRBV19; d_call: NA; cdr3_aa: CASISWANGNQPQHF; cdr3_nt: TGTGCCAGTATATCATGGGCTAATGGCAATCAGCCCCAGCATTTT
clone_size: NA; j_call: TRBJ1-2; v_call: TRBV28; d_call: NA; cdr3_aa: CASSLAAVSNYGYTF; cdr3_nt: TGTGCCAGCAGTTTAGCCGCGGTATCTAACTATGGCTACACCTTC
clone_size: NA; j_call: TRBJ2-7; v_call: TRBV19; d_call: NA; cdr3_aa: CASSMRGGPYEQYF; cdr3_nt: TGTGCCAGTAGTATGAGGGGAGGTCCCTACGAGCAGTACTTC
clone_size: NA; j_call: TRBJ1-2; v_call: TRBV6-5; d_call: NA; cdr3_aa: CASSQPGAGGYTF; cdr3_nt: TGTGCCAGCAGTCAACCAGGGGCTGGAGGCTACACCTTC
clone_size: NA; j_call: TRBJ1-5; v_call: TRBV4-1; d_call: NA; cdr3_aa: CASSEEDSDSNQPQHF; cdr3_nt: TGCGCCAGCAGTGAGGAGGACAGCGATAGCAATCAGCCCCAGCATTTT
clone_size: NA; j_call: TRBJ1-2; v_call: TRBV6-6; d_call: NA; cdr3_aa: CASNPRGSPRNYGYTF; cdr3_nt: TGTGCCAGCAACCCGCGGGGATCCCCTCGAAACTATGGCTACACCTTC
clone_size: NA; j_call: TRBJ2-5; v_call: TRBV5-6; d_call: NA; cdr3_aa: CASSTMTGLETQYF; cdr3_nt: TGTGCCAGCAGCACCATGACAGGACTAGAGACCCAGTACTTC
clone_size: NA; j_call: TRBJ1-2; v_call: TRBV15; d_call: NA; cdr3_aa: CATSRDISDSYGYTF; cdr3_nt: TGTGCCACCAGCAGAGATATATCAGATTCCTATGGCTACACCTTC
clone_size: NA; j_call: TRBJ2-1; v_call: TRBV5-1; d_call: TRBD2; cdr3_aa: CASSLDASGTYNEQFF; cdr3_nt: TGCGCCAGCAGCTTGGACGCTAGCGGGACCTACAATGAGCAGTTCTTC
clone_size: NA; j_call: TRBJ2-7; v_call: TRBV7-2; d_call: NA; cdr3_aa: CASSLGPWASPSYEQYF; cdr3_nt: TGTGCCAGCAGCTTAGGGCCTTGGGCTAGCCCCTCCTACGAGCAGTACTTC
clone_size: NA; j_call: TRBJ2-7; v_call: TRBV27; d_call: TRBD2; cdr3_aa: CASSFASGINEQYF; cdr3_nt: TGTGCCAGCAGTTTTGCTAGCGGGATTAACGAGCAGTACTTC
clone_size: NA; j_call: TRBJ1-2; v_call: TRBV7-2; d_call: NA; cdr3_aa: CASSLTGQGAIYGGYTF; cdr3_nt: TGTGCCAGCAGCCTCACCGGCCAGGGCGCAATTTATGGAGGCTACACCTTC
clone_size: NA; j_call: TRBJ2-1; v_call: TRBV23-1; d_call: TRBD2; cdr3_aa: CASSQPIEKGLATYNEQFF; cdr3_nt: TGCGCCAGCAGTCAACCGATCGAAAAGGGACTAGCGACATACAATGAGCAGTTCTTC
clone_size: NA; j_call: TRBJ1-2; v_call: TRBV6-5; d_call: NA; cdr3_aa: CASRNFLNYGYTF; cdr3_nt: TGTGCCAGCAGAAACTTCTTAAACTATGGCTACACCTTC
clone_size: NA; j_call: TRBJ1-3; v_call: TRBV7-6; d_call: TRBD1; cdr3_aa: CASSSQGIVSSGNTIYF; cdr3_nt: TGTGCCAGCAGCTCACAGGGGATAGTCTCCTCTGGAAACACCATATATTTT
clone_size: once; j_call: TRBJ2-3; v_call: TRBV13; d_call: TRBD2; cdr3_aa: CASSSSGSGGTDTQYF; cdr3_nt: TGTGCCAGCAGCTCTAGCGGGAGTGGGGGCACAGATACGCAGTATTTT